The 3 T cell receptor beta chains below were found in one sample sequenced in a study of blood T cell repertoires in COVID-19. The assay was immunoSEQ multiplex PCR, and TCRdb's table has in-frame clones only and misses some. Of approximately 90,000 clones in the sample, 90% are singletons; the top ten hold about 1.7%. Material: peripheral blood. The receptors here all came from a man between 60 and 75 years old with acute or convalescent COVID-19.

CDR3 DNA sequence: TGTGCCAGCACTAGACTAGCGGCTACCGGGGAGCTGTTTTTT. It encodes CASTRLAATGELFF. This chain connects TRBV2 to TRBJ2-2; TRBD2 matches 9 bases. Per germline, CDR1 SNHLY and CDR2 FYNNEI. V trimming: 7 bases; J trimming: 5 bases; junction bases outside the gene matches: 5. The CDR3 extends over 14 amino acids.

The DNA for the CDR3 is TGTGCCAGCTCACCAGCGACACTCTCCCGGGGCTACACCTTC. Protein sequence: CASSPATLSRGYTF. V and J are TRBV18 and TRBJ1-2; D is unresolved. The CDR3 loop spans 14 amino acids. Deletions cut 2 bases from V and 8 bases from J, with 15 bases between. The germline CDR1 and CDR2 sequences are KGHSH and LQKENI.

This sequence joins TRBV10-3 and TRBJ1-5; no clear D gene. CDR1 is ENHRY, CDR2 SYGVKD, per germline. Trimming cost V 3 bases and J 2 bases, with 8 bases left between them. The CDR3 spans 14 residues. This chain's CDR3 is CAISEAGGNQPQHF. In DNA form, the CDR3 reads TGTGCCATCAGTGAAGCCGGGGGCAATCAGCCCCAGCATTTT.